The rows below give T cell receptor beta chains drawn from one sample of a study of CD4 T cells in relation to SARS-CoV-2 and coronaviruses. Antigen specificity for these receptors is unknown. Some clones are missing from TCRdb's copy, which holds only in-frame ones; the method was immunoSEQ multiplex PCR. Among 20,000 to 25,000 clones listed, less than 85% were seen once. Sequencing input: CD4+ T cells from PBMCs, cultured in vitro. The receptors originated from a human donor in good health. CDR3s include the opening cysteine and the closing phenylalanine or tryptophan. The D gene is left open where the match is weak. Expanded clones are given a class, and other clones once, few, many or no size at all.

D	J	size	V	CDR3	DNA
NA	TRBJ2-7	once	TRBV15	CATSSWESGSYEQYF	TGTGCCACCAGCAGCTGGGAGAGTGGGTCCTACGAGCAGTACTTC
NA	TRBJ1-5	NA	TRBV20-1	CSASSHLTYSNQPQHF	TGCAGTGCTAGTAGTCACTTGACATATAGCAATCAGCCCCAGCATTTT
TRBD2	TRBJ2-1	once	TRBV27	CASRTLAGGNNEQFF	TGTGCCAGCAGAACGTTAGCGGGAGGAAACAATGAGCAGTTCTTC
TRBD2	TRBJ2-7	few	TRBV7-9	CASSSLRDYPLNEQYF	TGTGCCAGCAGCTCCCTCCGGGACTACCCCCTGAACGAGCAGTACTTC
TRBD1	TRBJ2-3	NA	TRBV5-1	CASSLEGQGATDTQYF	TGCGCCAGCAGCTTGGAAGGACAGGGCGCTACAGATACGCAGTATTTT
NA	TRBJ2-2	NA	TRBV23-1	CASSHLIRGTGELFF	TGCGCCAGCAGTCATCTAATACGGGGAACCGGGGAGCTGTTTTTT
NA	TRBJ2-7	NA	TRBV5-1	CASSFGTVGRIYEQYF	TGCGCCAGCAGCTTCGGGACAGTCGGGAGAATCTACGAGCAGTACTTC
NA	TRBJ2-7	few	TRBV27	CASSFPGTYEQYF	TGTGCCAGCAGTTTCCCAGGGACCTACGAGCAGTACTTC
NA	TRBJ2-1	NA	TRBV11-2	CASSLMHGSPYNEQFF	TGTGCCAGCAGCTTAATGCACGGGAGTCCCTACAATGAGCAGTTCTTC
NA	TRBJ1-1	NA	TRBV6-5	CASKTIAGNTEAFF	TGTGCCAGCAAAACAATAGCGGGGAACACTGAAGCTTTCTTT
TRBD1	TRBJ2-2	NA	TRBV3-1/TRBV3-2	CASSLSLLGTGTGELFF	TGTGCCAGCAGCCTTTCCTTACTCGGGACAGGGACCGGGGAGCTGTTTTTT
NA	TRBJ1-5	NA	TRBV19	CASSTSGQPQHF	TGTGCCAGTAGTACCTCTGGTCAGCCCCAGCATTTT
NA	TRBJ2-5	once	TRBV12-3/TRBV12-4	CASSLRGETQYF	TGTGCCAGCAGTTTAAGAGGAGAGACCCAGTACTTC
NA	TRBJ2-1	NA	TRBV9	CASSATGTYYNEQFF	TGTGCCAGCAGTGCTACCGGGACATACTACAATGAGCAGTTCTTC
NA	TRBJ1-2	NA	TRBV5-1	CASSLGSSFNYGYTF	TGCGCCAGCAGCTTGGGATCCAGTTTCAACTATGGCTACACCTTC
NA	TRBJ2-7	NA	TRBV10-3	CAIGETGLYEQYF	TGTGCCATCGGGGAAACGGGACTCTACGAGCAGTACTTC
TRBD1	TRBJ2-4	NA	TRBV3-1/TRBV3-2	CASSFGTGRNIQYF	TGTGCCAGCAGCTTCGGGACAGGGAGGAACATTCAGTACTTC
NA	TRBJ2-7	NA	TRBV18	CASSPPGQAYEQYF	TGTGCCAGCTCACCCCCGGGACAAGCCTACGAGCAGTACTTC
NA	TRBJ2-1	NA	TRBV2	CASSEAQTQYNEQFF	TGTGCCAGCAGTGAAGCGCAGACACAATACAATGAGCAGTTCTTC
NA	TRBJ2-1	NA	TRBV7-3	CASSPQSRANEQFF	TGTGCCAGCAGCCCCCAGTCGAGAGCGAATGAGCAGTTCTTC
NA	TRBJ2-7	NA	TRBV5-1	CASSLDGGNYEQYF	TGCGCCAGCAGCTTGGATGGGGGGAACTACGAGCAGTACTTC
NA	TRBJ1-1	NA	TRBV11-2	CASSLSANTEAFF	TGTGCCAGCAGCTTAAGCGCAAACACTGAAGCTTTCTTT
TRBD2	TRBJ2-7	NA	TRBV18	CASSPGLAGVGYGYEQYF	TGTGCCAGCTCACCGGGACTAGCGGGAGTCGGGTACGGCTACGAGCAGTACTTC
TRBD1	TRBJ1-4	NA	TRBV7-9	CAINVAGQGREKLFF	TGTGCCATTAATGTGGCGGGACAGGGTCGGGAAAAACTGTTTTTT
NA	TRBJ2-7	NA	TRBV10-3	CAISDRDGQYF	TGTGCCATCAGTGATCGTGACGGGCAGTACTTC
TRBD1	TRBJ1-2	NA	TRBV29-1	CSVDPRQGTTYGYTF	TGCAGCGTTGACCCCAGACAGGGGACTACCTATGGCTACACCTTC